This TCR beta chain was documented in a study of naive and memory T cell subsets. The CDR3 is 15 residues long. Germline loops: CDR1 SGHNT, CDR2 YENEEA. V was cut by 5 bases and J by 3 bases, with 13 bases left in between. Alpha and beta libraries were amplified separately from the second PCR onward. This clonotype was seen only a few times. Both TRBC1 and TRBC2 were covered by a beta constant-region primer of two equimolar oligonucleotides. MiXCR, applied by TCRdb to the UMI-ligation and nested PCR reads, yields one record per CDR3 protein. Altogether roughly 98,000 distinct CDR3 sequences are present, approximately 6.5% being singletons, with the ten largest covering 1.5% to 2%.

The source is a human donor in good health. The sequenced sample consisted of central memory CD4+ T cells from blood. The V call is TRBV11-3, the J call TRBJ2-2; D gene uncertain. The DNA of the CDR3 is TGTGCCAGCAGCCTCACCGACGCTTACACCGGGGAGCTGTTTTTT. As protein: CASSLTDAYTGELFF.